The next 14 T cell receptor beta chains were all read from a single sample in a study of cytotoxic CD8 clonotypes in ibrutinib-treated CLL. Clones were read by immunoSEQ multiplex PCR, and TCRdb kept only the in-frame ones, dropping some. The sample lists approximately 350,000 clones; 67% were seen once. The source was PBMCs, collected after 36 months of ibrutinib treatment. The receptors were gathered from a human donor with chronic lymphocytic leukemia.

With respect to this clone: Distinct nucleotide sequences in the sample also encode this CDR3. V gene TRBV5-1 combines with J gene TRBJ2-2; 7 bases map to TRBD2. The CDR3 totals 16 residues. Losses at the gene ends were 0 bases for V and 0 bases for J; bases not matched to a gene: 2. CDR1 and CDR2 (germline): SGHRS, YFSETQ. As DNA, the CDR3 is TGCGCCAGCAGCTTGGTTGGACTAGCGAACACCGGGGAGCTGTTTTTT. Its protein is CASSLVGLANTGELFF.

J is TRBJ2-7 and V is TRBV7-9; 15 positions agree with TRBD2. The CDR3 is 13 amino acids. CDR1 and CDR2 (germline): SEHNR, FQNEAQ (reference sequence). Germline trimming cut 8 bases from V and 5 bases from J; bases unmatched to any gene: 1. The CDR3 sequence: CASGLAGGDEQYF. The CDR3 bases are TGTGCCAGCGGACTAGCGGGAGGGGACGAGCAGTACTTC. Drawing the rest from reference TRBV7-9 and TRBJ2-7, the complete variable domain is DTGVSQNPRHKITKRGQNVTFRCDPISEHNRLYWYRQTLGQGPEFLTYFQNEAQLEKSRLLSDRFSAERPKGSFSTLEIQRTEQGDSAMYLCASGLAGGDEQYFGPGTRLTVT.

The rearrangement links TRBV5-8 to TRBJ1-6; D not certain. This CDR3 contains 19 residues. Trimming removed 7 bases from V and 0 bases from J, with 23 bases in between. Per germline, CDR1 SGHTS and CDR2 YDEGEE. CDR3: CASQLPPATVSSYNSPLHF. The CDR3, as DNA: TGTGCCAGCCAGCTTCCCCCCGCGACTGTTAGCTCCTATAATTCACCCCTCCACTTT.

This chain connects TRBV10-3 to TRBJ2-3; 10 bases fit TRBD2. Unmatched junction bases numbered 7, after V lost 5 bases and J lost 2 bases. Germline V gene lookup returns CDR1 ENHRY and CDR2 SYGVKD. The CDR3 length is 16 residues. Here the CDR3 DNA reads TGTGCCATCAGTAGGATAGCGGGAGGCTCCACAGATACGCAGTATTTT. Its protein is CAISRIAGGSTDTQYF.

J is TRBJ2-3 and V is TRBV6-6; TRBD2 is a possible D gene (6 bases). Germline CDR1 is MNHNY and CDR2 is SVGAGI (reference sequence). Between the trimmed V and J ends, which lost 2 bases and 7 bases, there was a span of 10 bases. The CDR3 is 13 residues long. CDR3 region: CASSYTLANTQYF. CDR3 in DNA: TGTGCCAGCAGTTACACCCTAGCGAATACGCAGTATTTT.

This chain joins TRBV4-1 and TRBJ1-5; D gene ambiguous. The V and J ends lost 0 bases and 0 bases respectively, with 15 bases between them. Germline-derived CDR1 and CDR2 are MGHRA and YSYEKL. This CDR3 spans 18 amino acids. For the CDR3, the DNA is TGCGCCAGCAGCCAAGATCGGGCCCGGGGAAATAGCAATCAGCCCCAGCATTTT. Encoded protein: CASSQDRARGNSNQPQHF.

The chain is built from TRBV15 and TRBJ2-7; no firm D call. Germline CDR1 LNHNV, CDR2 YYDKDF (reference sequence). The length of the CDR3 is 15 residues. Trimming stripped 0 bases from V and 3 bases from J, with 12 bases between. The CDR3 sequence: CATSRDMVGGYEQYF. CDR3 sequence (DNA): TGTGCCACCAGCAGAGATATGGTTGGTGGCTACGAGCAGTACTTC.

This clone was counted only a few times. The chain links TRBV7-2 to TRBJ1-3, with D possibly TRBD1 on 6 matching bases. This CDR3 comprises 13 residues. Germline V gene sequence: CDR1 SGHTA, CDR2 FQGNSA. V lost 11 bases, J lost 0 bases, and 11 bases lay in between. The CDR3 DNA sequence: TGTGCCTCAGGGGCGAGCTCTGGAAACACCATATATTTT. Encoded protein: CASGASSGNTIYF.

This clone showed up just a few times. J is TRBJ2-7 and V is TRBV5-6, with TRBD2 as a possible D gene (7 bases). This CDR3 is built from 12 residues. Germline V lookup: CDR1 SGHDT, CDR2 YYEEEE. Trimming shortened V by 7 bases and J by 6 bases, and 14 bases separated the two germline ends. In nucleotides, the CDR3 is TGTGCCAGCGAAGGGGGAGGGCCCGAGCAGTACTTC. Amino acids: CASEGGGPEQYF.

The rearrangement joins TRBV28 to TRBJ2-1; D is unclear. V was shortened by 6 bases and J by 3 bases, with 15 bases between the two germline ends. The CDR3 length is 15 residues. Germline CDR1 reads MDHEN; CDR2 reads SYDVKM. For the CDR3, the DNA is TGTGCCAGCAGCAATCTAGGTCCCCTCTACAATGAGCAGTTCTTC. It is translated as CASSNLGPLYNEQFF. The full variable domain, rest sourced from reference TRBV28 and TRBJ2-1, is DVKVTQSSRYLVKRTGEKVFLECVQDMDHENMFWYRQDPGLGLRLIYFSYDVKMKEKGDIPEGYSVSREKKERFSLILESASTNQTSMYLCASSNLGPLYNEQFFGPGTRLTVL.

The chain recombines TRBV10-3 with TRBJ1-1, with D possibly matching TRBD1 (5 bases). Germline V gene sequence: CDR1 ENHRY, CDR2 SYGVKD. Between the trimmed V and J ends, which lost 7 bases and 7 bases, there was a span of 19 bases. CDR3 length equals 14 residues. In DNA form, the CDR3 reads TGTGCCATCACGTCAGACGCAGGGACGAATGAAGCTTTCTTT. Protein product: CAITSDAGTNEAFF.

There are a few counts of this clone. The CDR3 DNA follows: TGCGCCAGCAGCTCGACAGTTGAGCAGTTCTTC. This encodes CASSSTVEQFF. The gene calls are TRBV5-1 and TRBJ2-1, with D possibly TRBD1 on 5 matching bases. Germline V gives CDR1 SGHRS, CDR2 YFSETQ. The CDR3 contains 11 residues. V was clipped by 3 bases and J by 9 bases, with 7 bases between them. The full variable domain, its missing parts supplied by reference TRBV5-1 and TRBJ2-1, is KAGVTQTPRYLIKTRGQQVTLSCSPISGHRSVSWYQQTPGQGLQFLFEYFSETQRNKGNFPGRFSGRQFSNSRSEMNVSTLELGDSALYLCASSSTVEQFFGPGTRLTVL.

This clone was seen only a few times. The rearrangement uses TRBV6-6 and TRBJ2-7; D may match TRBD1 or TRBD2 (5 bases each). The CDR3 is made up of 14 amino acids. CDR1 MNHNY and CDR2 SVGAGI come from the germline V gene (reference sequence). Trimming took off 5 bases at V and 6 bases at J, with 17 bases between the two ends. The CDR3 nucleotides read TGTGCCAGCAGTATCCAGGGAGAGGCCGTCGAGCAGTACTTC. Its translation is CASSIQGEAVEQYF.

There are a few counts of this clone. This rearrangement joins TRBV29-1 to TRBJ2-1; TRBD2 matches 10 bases. The V segment lost 2 bases and the J segment 3 bases; nucleotides outside the gene matches: 1. The CDR3 contains 14 residues. Per the germline V gene, CDR1 is SQVTM and CDR2 is ANQGSEA. The CDR3 sequence is CSVELAGDYNEQFF. In DNA form, the CDR3 reads TGCAGCGTTGAACTAGCGGGGGACTACAATGAGCAGTTCTTC.